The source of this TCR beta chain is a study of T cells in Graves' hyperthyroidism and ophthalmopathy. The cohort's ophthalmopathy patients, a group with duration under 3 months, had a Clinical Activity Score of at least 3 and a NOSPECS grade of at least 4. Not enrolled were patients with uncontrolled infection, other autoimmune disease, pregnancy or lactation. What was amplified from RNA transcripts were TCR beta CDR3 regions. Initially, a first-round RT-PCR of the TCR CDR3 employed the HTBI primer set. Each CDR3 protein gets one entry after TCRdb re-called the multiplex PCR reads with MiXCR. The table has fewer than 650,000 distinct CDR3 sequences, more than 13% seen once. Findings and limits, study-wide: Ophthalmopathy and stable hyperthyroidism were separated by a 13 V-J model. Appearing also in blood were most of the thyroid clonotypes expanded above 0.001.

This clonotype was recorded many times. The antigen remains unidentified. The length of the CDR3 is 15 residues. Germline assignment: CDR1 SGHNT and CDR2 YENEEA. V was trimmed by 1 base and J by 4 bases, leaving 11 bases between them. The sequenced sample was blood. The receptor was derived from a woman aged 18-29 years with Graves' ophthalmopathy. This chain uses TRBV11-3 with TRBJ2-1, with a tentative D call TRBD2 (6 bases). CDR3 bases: TGTGCCAGCAGCTTAGGTGCGGGGACGTACAATGAGCAGTTCTTC. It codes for CASSLGAGTYNEQFF.